Listed below are T cell receptor beta chains from one sample, sequenced in a study of blood T cell repertoires in COVID-19. TCRdb's table, derived via immunoSEQ multiplex PCR, lists solely in-frame clones and lacks some. This table holds tens of thousands of clones, more than 80% found once. What was sequenced was peripheral blood. The receptors here all came from a man in his fifties or sixties with active or convalescent COVID-19. Both conserved end residues are part of each CDR3. The D gene is left open where the match is weak. The listing skips clone size in some rows; elsewhere it reads once, few, many or a size class.

>NA|TRBJ2-2|TRBV12-5|NA
TGTGCTAGTGGTTCCCCAACAGGGCACACCGGGGAGCTGTTTTTT
CASGSPTGHTGELFF
>NA|TRBJ2-1|TRBV19|TRBD2
TGTGCCAGTAGTATAGGCCGAAGGACTAGCGGAAACTCCTACAATGAGCAGTTCTTC
CASSIGRRTSGNSYNEQFF
>NA|TRBJ1-1|TRBV12-5|TRBD1
TGTGCTAGTGGCCCTGGACAGGGGGGGTCTGAAGCTTTCTTT
CASGPGQGGSEAFF
>once|TRBJ2-7|TRBV6-2/TRBV6-3|NA
TGTGCCAGCAGTTACGGGCAGGGGTCCTACGAGCAGTACTTC
CASSYGQGSYEQYF
>NA|TRBJ1-3|TRBV19|TRBD1
TGTGCCAGTAGGGACAGGGCCAGGGGAAACACCATATATTTT
CASRDRARGNTIYF
>NA|TRBJ1-2|TRBV11-2|NA
TGTGCCAGCAGCTTAGATAGAAACTATGGCTACACCTTC
CASSLDRNYGYTF
>NA|TRBJ2-3|TRBV30|TRBD1
TGTGCCTGGACAGGGGGCGCAGATACGCAGTATTTT
CAWTGGADTQYF
>NA|TRBJ2-1|TRBV27|NA
TGTGCCAGCAGTTTATCGTTAGCAGGGGCAATCAATGAGCAGTTCTTC
CASSLSLAGAINEQFF
>NA|TRBJ2-1|TRBV2|NA
TGTGCCAGCAGCGGGACTCCTTCCTACAATGAGCAGTTCTTC
CASSGTPSYNEQFF
>NA|TRBJ1-4|TRBV28|NA
TGTGCCAGCAGTCCTTCAGGGAGGACTAATGAAAAACTGTTTTTT
CASSPSGRTNEKLFF
>few|TRBJ1-5|TRBV2|TRBD1
TGTGCCAGCAGTGAAGCCCGACAGGGGCAGCCCCAGCATTTT
CASSEARQGQPQHF
>once|TRBJ2-7|TRBV18|TRBD2
TGTGCCAGCTCACGAGGGTTCACGGGAGGGGTCTCCTACGAGCAGTACTTC
CASSRGFTGGVSYEQYF
>few|TRBJ2-3|TRBV7-8|NA
TGTGCCAGCAGCTTTTCGCGGAACACAGATACGCAGTATTTT
CASSFSRNTDTQYF
>NA|TRBJ2-7|TRBV12-5|NA
TGTGCTAGTGGTCGAGGGGGCTCCTACGAGCAGTACTTC
CASGRGGSYEQYF
>NA|TRBJ2-3|TRBV27|TRBD2
TGTGCCAGCAGCTCTGGACTAGTTGACACAGATACGCAGTATTTT
CASSSGLVDTDTQYF
>once|TRBJ1-2|TRBV28|TRBD1
TGTGCCAGCAGTGGGACCGGGACAGCTTATGGCTACACCTTC
CASSGTGTAYGYTF
>NA|TRBJ2-1|TRBV10-1|NA
TGCGCCAGCAGTGAGAGGCGGGGCGGCCACAATGAGCAGTTCTTC
CASSERRGGHNEQFF
>NA|TRBJ1-2|TRBV21-1|NA
TGTGCCAGCAGCAAACGAAGTCCCTCAGGCTATGGCTACACCTTC
CASSKRSPSGYGYTF
>NA|TRBJ2-5|TRBV19|NA
TGTGCCAGTAGATTTAGCGGTACCCAGTACTTC
CASRFSGTQYF
>NA|TRBJ2-5|TRBV10-3|TRBD2
TGTGCCATCAGTGAGTCGAAGGCTAGCGGAGACCAAGAGACCCAGTACTTC
CAISESKASGDQETQYF
>NA|TRBJ1-1|TRBV5-1|NA
TGCGCCAGCAGCTTGAGGGGCGGGGGCACTGAAGCTTTCTTT
CASSLRGGGTEAFF
>NA|TRBJ2-5|TRBV11-2|NA
TGTGCCAGCAGCAGAGGGTACATACCGTCGGAGACCCAGTACTTC
CASSRGYIPSETQYF
>few|TRBJ2-2|TRBV7-2|NA
TGTGCCAGCAGCGCTATTACGGGCCCTAGGGGCGGGGAGCTGTTTTTT
CASSAITGPRGGELFF
>NA|TRBJ2-1|TRBV2|TRBD1
TGTGCCAGCAGTGTTGGACAGGGGCTGGATGAGCAGTTCTTC
CASSVGQGLDEQFF
>few|TRBJ1-6|TRBV5-6|TRBD1
TGTGCCAGCAGCCTCGAGCCAGGGGGTTGGAATTCACCCCTCCACTTT
CASSLEPGGWNSPLHF
>NA|TRBJ1-4|TRBV19|NA
TGTGCCAGTAGTATAGATCCCAGCAGGGTTCTTGAAAAACTGTTTTTT
CASSIDPSRVLEKLFF
>NA|TRBJ2-7|TRBV28|NA
TGTGCCAGCCACCGGGACGGGAGCTCCTACGAGCAGTACTTC
CASHRDGSSYEQYF
>NA|TRBJ2-1|TRBV13|TRBD1
TGTGCCAGCAGTCCCGGGACAGTGATCAATGAGCAGTTCTTC
CASSPGTVINEQFF
>NA|TRBJ2-3|TRBV4-2|TRBD2
TGTGCCAGCAGCCAAGGGGTGGGAGGGATCGGCACAGATACGCAGTATTTT
CASSQGVGGIGTDTQYF
>NA|TRBJ2-1|TRBV14|NA
TGTGCCAGCAGCCAACCAGGTTTCGTATACAATGAGCAGTTCTTC
CASSQPGFVYNEQFF
>NA|TRBJ1-1|TRBV5-5|NA
TGTGCCAGCAGCTTTGAGGGTTTGAACACTGAAGCTTTCTTT
CASSFEGLNTEAFF
>NA|TRBJ2-1|TRBV18|TRBD1
TGTGCCAGCTCACCACCTCGTGACAGGGGTCGCAATGAGCAGTTCTTC
CASSPPRDRGRNEQFF
>NA|TRBJ2-3|TRBV18|NA
TGTGCCAGCTCACCTAGTGTCAGGGGCGAAACGCAGTATTTT
CASSPSVRGETQYF
>NA|TRBJ1-6|TRBV14|NA
TGTGCCAGCAGCCAAGATCTTGTTTTGTATTCACCCCTCCACTTT
CASSQDLVLYSPLHF
>NA|TRBJ1-2|TRBV5-1|NA
TGCGCCAGCAGGTCAGGCGGGAGTCCCTATGGCTACACCTTC
CASRSGGSPYGYTF
>NA|TRBJ1-4|TRBV3-1/TRBV3-2|NA
TGTGCCAGCAGCCAGGGGAGAAGGGAAAAACTGTTTTTT
CASSQGRREKLFF
>NA|TRBJ1-3|TRBV28|NA
TGTGCCAGCAGTTTAGCAGGGGTTGCTGGAAACACCATATATTTT
CASSLAGVAGNTIYF
>NA|TRBJ1-2|TRBV15|TRBD1
TGTGCCACCAGCAGGTTACAGGGGAGAGACTATGGCTACACCTTC
CATSRLQGRDYGYTF
>once|TRBJ2-7|TRBV5-6|TRBD1
TGTGCCAGCAGCTTAACAGGGGACGAGCAGTACTTC
CASSLTGDEQYF
>NA|TRBJ1-6|TRBV2|NA
TGTGCCAGCAACGAGCGGGGGGCAGAAAATTCACCCCTCCACTTT
CASNERGAENSPLHF
>NA|TRBJ1-4|TRBV24-1|TRBD1
TGTGCCACCAGCCAAGGGGGCGCAACTAATGAAAAACTGTTTTTT
CATSQGGATNEKLFF